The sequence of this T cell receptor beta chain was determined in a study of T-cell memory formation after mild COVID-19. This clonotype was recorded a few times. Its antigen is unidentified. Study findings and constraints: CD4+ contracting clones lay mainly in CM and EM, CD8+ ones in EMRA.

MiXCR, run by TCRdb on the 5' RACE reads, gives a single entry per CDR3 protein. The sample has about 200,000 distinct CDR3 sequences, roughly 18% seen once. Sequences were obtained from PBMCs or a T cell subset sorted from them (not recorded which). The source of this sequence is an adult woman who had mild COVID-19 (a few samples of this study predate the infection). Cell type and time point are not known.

The CDR3 here is CASSIDRTSDKYF. The CDR3 region has the DNA TGTGCCAGTAGTATAGATCGGACTAGCGACAAGTATTTT. The V and J genes are TRBV19 and TRBJ2-3; TRBD2 matches 9 bases. Losses at the gene ends were 0 bases for V and 13 bases for J; bases not matched to a gene: 5. This CDR3 spans 13 amino acids. Germline CDR1 and CDR2: LNHDA and SQIVND (reference sequence).